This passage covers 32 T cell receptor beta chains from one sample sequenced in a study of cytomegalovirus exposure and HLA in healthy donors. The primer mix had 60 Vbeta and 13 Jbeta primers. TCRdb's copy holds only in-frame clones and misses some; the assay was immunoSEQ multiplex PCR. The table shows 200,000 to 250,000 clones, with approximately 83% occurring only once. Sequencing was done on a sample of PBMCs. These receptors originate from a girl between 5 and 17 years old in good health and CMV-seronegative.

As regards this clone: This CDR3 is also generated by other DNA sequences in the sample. CDR3 amino acids: CASSSRTSGNEQFF. The CDR3, as DNA: TGTGCCAGCAGTTCCCGGACTAGCGGGAATGAGCAGTTCTTC. The chain carries TRBV6-5 and TRBJ2-1, with TRBD2 matching over 11 bases. The CDR3 totals 14 residues. V shed 4 bases, J shed 7 bases, and the junction held 3 bases outside the gene matches. Germline CDR1 is MNHEY and CDR2 is SVGAGI.

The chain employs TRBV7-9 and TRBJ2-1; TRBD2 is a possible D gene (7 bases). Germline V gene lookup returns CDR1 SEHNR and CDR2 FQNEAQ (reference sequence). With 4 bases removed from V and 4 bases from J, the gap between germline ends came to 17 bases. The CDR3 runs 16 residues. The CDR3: CASSSRVGGQYNEQFF. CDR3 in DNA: TGTGCCAGCAGCTCCCGGGTCGGGGGGCAGTACAATGAGCAGTTCTTC.

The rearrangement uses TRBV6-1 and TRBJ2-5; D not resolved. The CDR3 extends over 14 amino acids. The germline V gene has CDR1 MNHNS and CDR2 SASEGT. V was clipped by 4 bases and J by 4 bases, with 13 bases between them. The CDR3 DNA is TGTGCCAGCAGTGCACGGTCTAGAAGAGAGACCCAGTACTTC. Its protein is CASSARSRRETQYF.

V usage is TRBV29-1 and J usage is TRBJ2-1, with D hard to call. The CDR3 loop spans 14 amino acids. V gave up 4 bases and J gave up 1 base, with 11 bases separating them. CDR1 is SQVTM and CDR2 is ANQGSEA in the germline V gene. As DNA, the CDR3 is TGCAGCGTTGGGTTGGCGGATTCCTACAATGAGCAGTTCTTC. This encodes CSVGLADSYNEQFF.

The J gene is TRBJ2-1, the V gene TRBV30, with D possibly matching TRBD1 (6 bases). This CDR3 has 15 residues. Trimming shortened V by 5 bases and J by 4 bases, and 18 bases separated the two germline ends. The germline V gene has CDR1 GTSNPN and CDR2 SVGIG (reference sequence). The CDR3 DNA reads TGTGCCTGGGGCCCCTGGGGGCTACGGTACAATGAGCAGTTCTTC. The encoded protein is CAWGPWGLRYNEQFF.

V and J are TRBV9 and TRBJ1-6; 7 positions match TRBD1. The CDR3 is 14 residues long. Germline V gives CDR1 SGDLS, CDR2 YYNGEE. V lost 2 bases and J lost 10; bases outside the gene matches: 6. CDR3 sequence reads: CASSVEGAYSPLHF. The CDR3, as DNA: TGTGCCAGCAGCGTTGAGGGGGCGTACTCACCCCTCCACTTT.

CDR3: CASSERPPSGPLHF. The CDR3 DNA follows: TGTGCCAGCAGTGAACGACCCCCCAGCGGTCCCCTCCACTTT. The V call is TRBV25-1, the J call TRBJ1-6; D remains ambiguous. V was pared by 2 bases and J by 13 bases, with 15 bases between. Germline-derived CDR1 and CDR2 are MGHDK and SYGVNS. The length of the CDR3 is 14 residues.

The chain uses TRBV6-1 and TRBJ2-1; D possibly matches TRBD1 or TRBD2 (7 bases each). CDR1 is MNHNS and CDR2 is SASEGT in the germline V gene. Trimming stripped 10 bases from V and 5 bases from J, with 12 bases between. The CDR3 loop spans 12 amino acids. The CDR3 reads CAIRGGHNEQFF. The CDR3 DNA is TGTGCCATCAGGGGGGGACACAATGAGCAGTTCTTC.

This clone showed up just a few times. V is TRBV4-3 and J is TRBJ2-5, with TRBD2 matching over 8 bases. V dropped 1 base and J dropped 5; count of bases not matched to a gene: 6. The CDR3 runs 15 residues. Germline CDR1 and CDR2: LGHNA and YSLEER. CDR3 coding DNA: TGCGCCAGCAGCCAAGGACGGACTAGCTACGAGACCCAGTACTTC. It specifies CASSQGRTSYETQYF.

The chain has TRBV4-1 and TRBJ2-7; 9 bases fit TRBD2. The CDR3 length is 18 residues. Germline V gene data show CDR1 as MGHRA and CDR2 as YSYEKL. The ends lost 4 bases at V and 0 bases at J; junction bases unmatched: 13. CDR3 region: CASSLTMLAGESSYEQYF. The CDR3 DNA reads TGCGCCAGCAGCCTTACAATGTTAGCGGGAGAAAGCTCCTACGAGCAGTACTTC.

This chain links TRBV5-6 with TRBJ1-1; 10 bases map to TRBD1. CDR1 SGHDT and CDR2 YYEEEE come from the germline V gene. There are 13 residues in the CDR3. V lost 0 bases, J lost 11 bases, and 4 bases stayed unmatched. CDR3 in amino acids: CASSLGQGQGAFF. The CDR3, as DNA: TGTGCCAGCAGCTTGGGCCAGGGACAGGGGGCTTTCTTT.

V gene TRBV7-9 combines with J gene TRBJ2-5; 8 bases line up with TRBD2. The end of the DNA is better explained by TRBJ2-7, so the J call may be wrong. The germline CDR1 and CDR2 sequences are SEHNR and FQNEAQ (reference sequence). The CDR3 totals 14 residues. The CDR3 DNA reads TGTGCCAGCAGCTTGTACGGGAGGGACTACGAGCAGTACTTC. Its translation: CASSLYGRDYEQYF.

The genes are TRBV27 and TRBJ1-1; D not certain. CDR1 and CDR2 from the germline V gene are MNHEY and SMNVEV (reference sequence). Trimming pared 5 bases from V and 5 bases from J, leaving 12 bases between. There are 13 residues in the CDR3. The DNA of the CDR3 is TGTGCCAGCAGTCTATATTCGCGGACTGAAGCTTTCTTT. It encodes CASSLYSRTEAFF.

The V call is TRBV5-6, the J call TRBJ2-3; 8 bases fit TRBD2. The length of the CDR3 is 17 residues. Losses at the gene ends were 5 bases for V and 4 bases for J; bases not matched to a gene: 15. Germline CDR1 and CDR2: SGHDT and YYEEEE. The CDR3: CASSYYPSGGQPDTQYF. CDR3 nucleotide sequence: TGTGCCAGCAGTTATTACCCAAGCGGGGGCCAGCCAGATACGCAGTATTTT.

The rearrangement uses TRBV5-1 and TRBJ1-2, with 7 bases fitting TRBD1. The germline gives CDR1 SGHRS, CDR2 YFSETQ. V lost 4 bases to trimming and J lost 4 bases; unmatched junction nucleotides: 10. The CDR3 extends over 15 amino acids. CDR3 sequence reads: CASSRGQDRVYGYTF. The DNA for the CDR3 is TGCGCCAGCAGCCGAGGACAGGATCGGGTCTATGGCTACACCTTC.

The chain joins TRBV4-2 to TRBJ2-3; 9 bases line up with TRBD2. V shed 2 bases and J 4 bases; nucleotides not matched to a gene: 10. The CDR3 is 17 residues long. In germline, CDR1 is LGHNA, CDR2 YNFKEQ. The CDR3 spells CASSQYAAAGGADTQYF. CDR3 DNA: TGTGCCAGCAGCCAATACGCGGCGGCGGGAGGGGCAGATACGCAGTATTTT.

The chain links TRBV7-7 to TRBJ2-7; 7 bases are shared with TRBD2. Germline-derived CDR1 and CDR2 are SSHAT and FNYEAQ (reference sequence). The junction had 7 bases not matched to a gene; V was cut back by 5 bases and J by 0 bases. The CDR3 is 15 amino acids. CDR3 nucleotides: TGTGCCAGCAGCCGGACTCTAGCGGACTCCTACGAGCAGTACTTC. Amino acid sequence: CASSRTLADSYEQYF.

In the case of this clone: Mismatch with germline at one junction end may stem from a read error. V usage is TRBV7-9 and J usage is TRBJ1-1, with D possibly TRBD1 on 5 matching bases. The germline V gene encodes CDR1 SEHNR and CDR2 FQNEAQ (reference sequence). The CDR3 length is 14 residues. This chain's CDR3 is CPLDFLGVGTEAFF. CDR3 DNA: TGCCCCCTCGATTTCCTAGGGGTTGGCACTGAAGCTTTCTTT.

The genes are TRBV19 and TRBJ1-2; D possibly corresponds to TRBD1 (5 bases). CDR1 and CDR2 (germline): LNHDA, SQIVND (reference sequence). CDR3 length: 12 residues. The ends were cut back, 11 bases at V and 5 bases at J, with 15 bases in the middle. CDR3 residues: CAVAQGYYGYTF. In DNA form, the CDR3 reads TGTGCCGTCGCGCAGGGATATTATGGCTACACCTTC.

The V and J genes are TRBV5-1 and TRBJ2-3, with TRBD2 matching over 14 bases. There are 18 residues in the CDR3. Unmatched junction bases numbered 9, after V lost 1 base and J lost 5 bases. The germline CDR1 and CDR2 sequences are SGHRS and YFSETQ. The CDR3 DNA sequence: TGCGCCAGCAGCTTGAAAGGGACTAGCGGGAGAGTTGGAGATACGCAGTATTTT. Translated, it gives CASSLKGTSGRVGDTQYF.

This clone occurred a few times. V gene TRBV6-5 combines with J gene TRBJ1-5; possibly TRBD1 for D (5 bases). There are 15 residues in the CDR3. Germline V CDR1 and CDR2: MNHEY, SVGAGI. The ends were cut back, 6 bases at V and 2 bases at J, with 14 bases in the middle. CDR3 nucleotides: TGTGCCAGCAGCGTGGATCCGGGGGGCAATCAGCCCCAGCATTTT. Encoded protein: CASSVDPGGNQPQHF.

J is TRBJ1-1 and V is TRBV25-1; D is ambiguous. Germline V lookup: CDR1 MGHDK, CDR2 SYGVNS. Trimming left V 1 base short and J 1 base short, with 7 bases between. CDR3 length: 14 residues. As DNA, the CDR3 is TGTGCCAGCAGTGAATTAGGAGGGAACACTGAAGCTTTCTTT. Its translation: CASSELGGNTEAFF.

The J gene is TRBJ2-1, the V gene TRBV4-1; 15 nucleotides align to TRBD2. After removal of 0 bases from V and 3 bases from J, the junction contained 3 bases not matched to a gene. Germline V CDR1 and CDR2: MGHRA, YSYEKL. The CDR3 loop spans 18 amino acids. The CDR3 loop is CASSQDLGLAGGYNEQFF. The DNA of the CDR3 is TGCGCCAGCAGCCAAGATCTGGGACTAGCGGGGGGCTACAATGAGCAGTTCTTC.

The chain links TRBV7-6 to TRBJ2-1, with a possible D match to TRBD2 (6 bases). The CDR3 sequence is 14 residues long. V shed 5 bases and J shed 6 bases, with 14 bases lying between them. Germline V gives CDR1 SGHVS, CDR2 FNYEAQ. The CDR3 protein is CASSPGTGLNEQFF. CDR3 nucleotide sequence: TGTGCCAGCAGCCCCGGGACTGGCCTCAATGAGCAGTTCTTC.

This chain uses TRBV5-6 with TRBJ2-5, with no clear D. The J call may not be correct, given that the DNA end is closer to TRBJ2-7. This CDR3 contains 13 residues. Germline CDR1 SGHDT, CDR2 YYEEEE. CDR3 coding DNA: TGTGCCAGCAGCTTGACCGGAGCCTACGAGCAGTACTTC. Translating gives CASSLTGAYEQYF.

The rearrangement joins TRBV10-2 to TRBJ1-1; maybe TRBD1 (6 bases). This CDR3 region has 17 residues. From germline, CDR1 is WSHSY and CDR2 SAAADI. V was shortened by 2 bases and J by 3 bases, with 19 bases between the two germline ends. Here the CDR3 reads CASSETPQGGDHTEAFF. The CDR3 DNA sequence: TGCGCCAGCAGTGAGACCCCACAGGGAGGGGACCACACTGAAGCTTTCTTT.

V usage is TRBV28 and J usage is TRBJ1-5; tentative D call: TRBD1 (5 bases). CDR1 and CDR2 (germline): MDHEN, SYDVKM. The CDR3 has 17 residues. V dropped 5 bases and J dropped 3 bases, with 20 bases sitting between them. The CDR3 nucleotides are TGTGCCAGCAGTCCAAATCAGGGTGGAGTGTTCAATCAGCCCCAGCATTTT. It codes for CASSPNQGGVFNQPQHF.

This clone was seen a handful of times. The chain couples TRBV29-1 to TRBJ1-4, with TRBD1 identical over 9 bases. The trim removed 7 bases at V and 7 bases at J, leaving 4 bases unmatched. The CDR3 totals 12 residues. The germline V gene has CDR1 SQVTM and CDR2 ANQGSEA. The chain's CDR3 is CSAGTGREKLFF. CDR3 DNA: TGCAGCGCCGGGACAGGGCGTGAAAAACTGTTTTTT.

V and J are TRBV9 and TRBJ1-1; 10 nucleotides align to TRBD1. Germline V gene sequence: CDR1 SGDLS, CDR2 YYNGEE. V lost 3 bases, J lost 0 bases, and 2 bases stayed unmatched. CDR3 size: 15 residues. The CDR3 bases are TGTGCCAGCAGCGCGACAGGGGGCCTGAACACTGAAGCTTTCTTT. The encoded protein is CASSATGGLNTEAFF.

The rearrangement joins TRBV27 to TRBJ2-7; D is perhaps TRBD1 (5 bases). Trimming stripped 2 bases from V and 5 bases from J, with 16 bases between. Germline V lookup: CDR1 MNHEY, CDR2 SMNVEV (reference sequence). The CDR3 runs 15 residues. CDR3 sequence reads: CASSLVGDPTDEQYF. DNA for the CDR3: TGTGCCAGCAGTTTAGTAGGGGATCCTACGGACGAGCAGTACTTC.

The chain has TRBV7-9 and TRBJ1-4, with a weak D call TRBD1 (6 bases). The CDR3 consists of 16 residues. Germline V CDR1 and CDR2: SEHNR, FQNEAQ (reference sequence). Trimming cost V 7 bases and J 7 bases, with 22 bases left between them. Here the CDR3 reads CASTRSGAGEREKLFF. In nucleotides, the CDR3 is TGTGCCAGCACCAGATCTGGGGCAGGGGAGCGTGAAAAACTGTTTTTT.

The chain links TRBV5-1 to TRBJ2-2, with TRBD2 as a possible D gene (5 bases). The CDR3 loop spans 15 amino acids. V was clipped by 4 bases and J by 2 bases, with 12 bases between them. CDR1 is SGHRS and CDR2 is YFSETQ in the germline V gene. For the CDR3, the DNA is TGCGCCAGCAGCCCCGGGATTCCAAACACCGGGGAGCTGTTTTTT. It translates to CASSPGIPNTGELFF.